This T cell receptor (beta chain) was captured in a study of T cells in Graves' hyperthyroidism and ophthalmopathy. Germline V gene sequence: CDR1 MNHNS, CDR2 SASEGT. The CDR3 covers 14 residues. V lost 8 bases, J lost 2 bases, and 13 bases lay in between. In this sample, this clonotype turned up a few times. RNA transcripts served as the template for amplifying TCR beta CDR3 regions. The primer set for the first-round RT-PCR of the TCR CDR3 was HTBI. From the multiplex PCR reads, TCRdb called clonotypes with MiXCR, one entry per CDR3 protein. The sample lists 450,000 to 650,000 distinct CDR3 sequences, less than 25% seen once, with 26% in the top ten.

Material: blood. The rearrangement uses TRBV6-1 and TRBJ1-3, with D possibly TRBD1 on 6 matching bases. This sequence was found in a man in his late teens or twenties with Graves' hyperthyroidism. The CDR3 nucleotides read TGTGCCAGCTACAGGGAGTTGGCTGGAAACACCATATATTTT. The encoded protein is CASYRELAGNTIYF.